These T cell receptor beta chains were read from a single sample in a study of blood T cell repertoires in COVID-19. Method: immunoSEQ multiplex PCR; TCRdb's copy keeps in-frame clones and lacks some. Of roughly 100,000 clones detected, 75% to 90% appear once; the ten largest clones hold roughly 3.5%. Sample: peripheral blood. The receptors stem from a woman aged 70-85 years with acute or convalescent COVID-19. CDR3s include the opening cysteine and the closing phenylalanine or tryptophan. D genes are given only for firm matches. Clone size is stated in some rows and not others, as once, few, many or a class when expanded.

TRBV5-5,TRBJ1-5,TRBD1,-,CASSLRQGGTYSNQPQHF,TGTGCCAGCAGCTTGAGACAGGGAGGTACCTATAGCAATCAGCCCCAGCATTTT
TRBV19,TRBJ1-1,-,-,CASSIQASNTEAFF,TGTGCCAGTAGTATCCAGGCGTCGAACACTGAAGCTTTCTTT
TRBV24-1,TRBJ1-2,-,-,CATSDPNRDSLYGYTF,TGTGCCACCAGTGACCCGAATCGCGACAGCCTCTATGGCTACACCTTC
TRBV20-1,TRBJ2-1,TRBD2,-,CSASYRSGLEYNEQFF,TGCAGTGCTAGTTATAGGTCGGGACTAGAATACAATGAGCAGTTCTTC
TRBV11-2,TRBJ1-2,TRBD1,once,CASSHFRGLVRDRGNSYTF,TGTGCCAGCAGCCACTTTCGCGGGCTAGTCCGGGACAGGGGGAATAGCTACACCTTC
TRBV29-1,TRBJ2-1,TRBD2,-,CNVQRRAGGIYNEQFF,TGCAACGTTCAGAGGAGAGCGGGAGGGATCTACAATGAGCAGTTCTTC
TRBV30,TRBJ1-3,-,-,CAWSLRWNTIYF,TGTGCCTGGAGTCTTCGGTGGAACACCATATATTTT
TRBV18,TRBJ2-3,TRBD2,-,CASSRGLDFTDTQYF,TGTGCCAGCTCACGGGGACTAGATTTCACAGATACGCAGTATTTT
TRBV6-6,TRBJ1-4,TRBD1,-,CASSLLPGQGREKLFF,TGTGCCAGCAGTCTCCTGCCGGGACAGGGGAGAGAAAAACTGTTTTTT
TRBV6-1,TRBJ1-2,TRBD1,once,CASSESFGRGNYGYTF,TGTGCCAGCAGTGAAAGTTTCGGCAGGGGGAACTATGGCTACACCTTC
TRBV6-5,TRBJ1-6,TRBD1,few,CASSYRTGTANSPLHF,TGTGCCAGCAGTTACCGAACCGGGACAGCTAATTCACCCCTCCACTTT
TRBV19,TRBJ1-2,-,-,CASSIHTFYGYTF,TGTGCCAGTAGTATACACACCTTCTATGGCTACACCTTC
TRBV28,TRBJ1-2,TRBD1,-,CASSNFGTESYGYTF,TGTGCCAGCAGTAACTTCGGGACAGAGAGCTATGGCTACACCTTC
TRBV7-9,TRBJ2-5,TRBD1,once,CASTVTGSSETQYF,TGTGCCAGCACCGTGACAGGGAGTAGCGAGACCCAGTACTTC
TRBV30,TRBJ2-1,TRBD2,-,CAWSVWLAGTPGSSYNEQFF,TGTGCCTGGAGTGTGTGGCTAGCGGGAACCCCTGGGAGCTCCTACAATGAGCAGTTCTTC
TRBV7-2,TRBJ2-3,-,-,CASSLMGSPDTQYF,TGTGCCAGCAGCTTGATGGGGAGCCCAGATACGCAGTATTTT
TRBV28,TRBJ2-7,TRBD1,-,CASRSHGTAAEQYF,TGTGCCAGCAGGTCCCACGGGACAGCGGCCGAGCAGTACTTC
TRBV13,TRBJ2-3,-,few,CASRGRSSTDTQYF,TGTGCCAGCAGGGGGAGGTCGAGCACAGATACGCAGTATTTT
TRBV6-5,TRBJ1-1,-,-,CASTGRTEAFF,TGTGCCAGCACGGGGAGGACCGAAGCTTTCTTT
TRBV11-2,TRBJ2-7,-,once,CASSDTGVSYEQYF,TGTGCCAGCAGCGACACCGGGGTTTCCTACGAGCAGTACTTC
TRBV28,TRBJ1-5,-,-,CASSSPGTNSNQPQHF,TGTGCCAGCAGTTCCCCCGGGACAAATAGCAATCAGCCCCAGCATTTT
TRBV5-6,TRBJ2-5,-,-,CASSLNRGYQETQYF,TGTGCCAGCAGCTTGAACCGAGGGTACCAAGAGACCCAGTACTTC
TRBV5-1,TRBJ1-3,-,-,CASSLVFGGSGNTIYF,TGCGCCAGCAGCTTGGTATTCGGGGGTTCTGGAAACACCATATATTTT
TRBV6-5,TRBJ1-5,-,-,CASGGGFQPQHF,TGTGCCAGTGGGGGGGGCTTTCAGCCCCAGCATTTT
TRBV11-2,TRBJ2-7,TRBD2,-,CASSFILAEPYEQYF,TGTGCCAGCAGCTTTATTCTAGCGGAGCCCTACGAGCAGTACTTC
TRBV21-1,TRBJ1-2,-,-,CACTPSGTYGYTF,TGTGCCTGCACGCCCTCCGGGACTTATGGCTACACCTTC